Listed below are T cell receptor beta chains from one sample, sequenced in a study of glioma-infiltrating T cells. TCRdb used MiXCR to reprocess the multiplex PCR reads, holding one entry per CDR3 protein. This table holds about 400,000 distinct CDR3 sequences, roughly two fifths found once. Sequencing used glioma tissue, nonneoplastic brain tissue, or PBMCs (not recorded which). The receptors derive from a human donor with low-grade glioma or glioblastoma, undergoing nonglioma brain surgery, or in good health (not recorded which). CDR3s include the opening cysteine and the closing phenylalanine or tryptophan. The D gene is left open where the match is weak. Some rows mark clone size as missing; the rest say once, few, many or name a class of expanded clone.

TRBV25-1	-	TRBJ2-3	-	TGTGCCAGCAGTAGTATCGCAGATACGCAGTATTTT	CASSSIADTQYF
TRBV7-7	-	TRBJ1-1	-	TGTGCTAGCAGCCGGACACTGAACACTGAAGCTTTCTTT	CASSRTLNTEAFF
TRBV7-9	few	TRBJ2-3	TRBD2	TGTGCCAGCAGCTTATCTACTGCGGGAGTAGGTGGAGATACGCAGTATTTT	CASSLSTAGVGGDTQYF
TRBV6-2/TRBV6-3	-	TRBJ2-7	TRBD2	TGTGCCAGCAGTTACTTTGTACGAGCGGGAAAGGACGAGCAGTACTTC	CASSYFVRAGKDEQYF
TRBV4-2	-	TRBJ2-7	TRBD1	TGTGCCAGCAGCCAAGATTCAGGGGGCTACGAGCAGTACTTC	CASSQDSGGYEQYF
TRBV20-1	-	TRBJ2-1	TRBD2	TGCAGTGCTAGGGACCCTAGCGGGAGGAGCTCCTACAATGAGCAGTTCTTC	CSARDPSGRSSYNEQFF
TRBV7-9	-	TRBJ1-5	-	TGTGCCAGCAGCAAAGTGGACAGTACGCAGCCCCAGCATTTT	CASSKVDSTQPQHF
TRBV15	many	TRBJ1-4	TRBD1	TGTGCCACCAGGGGGACAGGGAATGAAAAACTGTTTTTT	CATRGTGNEKLFF
TRBV2	few	TRBJ2-7	TRBD1	TGTGCCAGCAGTGAAGGTCAGGGGGCTAGCTACGAGCAGTACTTC	CASSEGQGASYEQYF
TRBV4-2	-	TRBJ2-7	TRBD1	TGTGCCAGCAGCCCCCAGGGACAGTGGAAGTACGAGCAGTACTTC	CASSPQGQWKYEQYF
TRBV7-9	-	TRBJ2-3	-	TGTGCCAGCAGCTCAGCGGGCAGCCGGACAGATACGCAGTATTTT	CASSSAGSRTDTQYF
TRBV5-4	few	TRBJ1-1	-	TGTGCCAGCAGCTCTTCCCCCGGTACTGAAGCTTTCTTT	CASSSSPGTEAFF
TRBV6-2/TRBV6-3	-	TRBJ2-1	-	TGTGCCAGCACCCCACAGGGACCTACCTACAATGAGCAGTTCTTC	CASTPQGPTYNEQFF
TRBV28	-	TRBJ1-1	-	TGTGCCAGCAGCTTAGGTATGAACACTGAAGTTTTCTTT	CASSLGMNTEVFF
TRBV24-1	-	TRBJ2-7	-	TGTGCCACCAGTGACAACGCCTACGAGCAGTACTTC	CATSDNAYEQYF
TRBV19	few	TRBJ1-1	-	TGTGCCGTCCACCGGGCCGCGGAAGCTTTCTTT	CAVHRAAEAFF
TRBV20-1	many	TRBJ2-3	-	TGCAGTGCCCTAGACGGGCTAGCGAGCACAGATACGCAGTATTTT	CSALDGLASTDTQYF
TRBV25-1	-	TRBJ2-5	-	TGTGCCAGCAGTTTCCACGGGGAGACCCAGTACTTC	CASSFHGETQYF
TRBV25-1	many	TRBJ1-2	-	TGTGCCAGCAGTGCATACAAGGGGGAAGTCACCTTC	CASSAYKGEVTF
TRBV6-2/TRBV6-3	few	TRBJ1-1	-	TGTGCCAGCGGAAGGGGAGGAGGCACTGAAGCTTTCTTT	CASGRGGGTEAFF
TRBV6-6	-	TRBJ1-4	-	TGTGCCAGCAGTTACTCCCACGCCGCACATGAAAAACTGTTTTTT	CASSYSHAAHEKLFF
TRBV19	-	TRBJ2-5	-	TGTGCCAGTAGTATCCCCGGCCAAGAGACCCAGTACTTC	CASSIPGQETQYF
TRBV15	-	TRBJ2-3	TRBD1	TGTGCCACCAGCAGAGGACAGGGCGCAGATACGCAGTATTTT	CATSRGQGADTQYF
TRBV19	-	TRBJ2-7	-	TGTGCCAGTAGTAGACACCCGACAGGACCTTACGAGCAGTACTTC	CASSRHPTGPYEQYF
TRBV6-2/TRBV6-3	many	TRBJ2-7	-	TGTGCCAGCAGATCCTCCGTCTACTCCTACGAGCAGTACTTC	CASRSSVYSYEQYF
TRBV7-2	few	TRBJ2-1	TRBD2	TGTGCCAGCAGCCTCCGACCGACGGGAGGCATCTACAATGAGCAGTTCTTC	CASSLRPTGGIYNEQFF
TRBV2	few	TRBJ2-5	-	TGTGCCAGCAGTGAAACGCGGGTCCTACCTTCAAGGGAGACCCAGTACTTC	CASSETRVLPSRETQYF
TRBV10-3	-	TRBJ2-5	TRBD2	TGTGCCATTCAGTGTCGGCACTTGACGGGAGGGCCCTCGGAGACCCAGTACTTC	CAIQCRHLTGGPSETQYF
TRBV12-3/TRBV12-4	-	TRBJ2-3	-	TGTGCCAGCAGTTTTCCTCGGACAGGCACAGATACGCAGTATTTT	CASSFPRTGTDTQYF